The text below deals with one TCR beta chain. This clone has only a few counts. This clone's antigen is unknown. Base qualities are not provided; no much larger clone lies one nucleotide away. The record originates from a study of blood T cell repertoires in COVID-19 (dated by TCRdb to about 2020). In the study overall: Collaborator samples came from the United States, Italy and Spain and covered acute and convalescent phases of COVID-19. A de-identified subject ID, COVID-19 status, age in years and sex were almost always included in the sample metadata. Where available, HLA class I and class II types were obtained from metadata supplied by the sample provider rather than from assay-based typing. Samples were obtained from the ongoing ImmuneRACE study (first 160 participants) and from over a thousand subjects provided by 6 global collaborators. The repertoires were released in a freely available public database intended as a resource for research on the immune response to SARS-CoV-2. The dataset comprised deeply sampled blood TCRbeta repertoires from subjects exposed to, actively infected with, or recovered from COVID-19. The material from the prospective study consisted of cDNA or gDNA derived from T cells, B-cell-depleted T cells, or PBMCs.

TCRbeta CDR3 regions were amplified from genomic DNA using the immunoSEQ Assay, a bias-controlled multiplex PCR. On the study's bioinformatics: The number of nucleated cells in each sample was estimated from the amplification of reference gene primers within the assay. Sequence reads were collapsed and filtered to measure the absolute abundance of every unique TCRbeta CDR3 rearrangement. For each sample, productive Simpson clonality was calculated by taking the square root of Simpson's diversity index across productive rearrangements. The table comes from immuneACCESS by way of TCRdb, which keeps in-frame sequences with V and J called. Part of the clones is missing from these tables; in studies checked, under half for an unresolved V gene and the rest for unknown reasons. Clone size and the V and J calls come from that table; the DNA yielded D and trimming. This sample has approximately 200,000 clones in its table, and 80% to 90% of those were observed once. The top ten clones comprise about 10% of the sample.

V is cut by 5 bases and J by 2 bases, and the space between the germline ends is 15 bases. The CDR3 holds 15 amino acids from the cysteine to the phenylalanine. The kept DNA is CDR3 alone, 45 bases in frame from the first base. The germline V gene supplies CDR1 MDHEN and CDR2 SYDVKM. Participants in the prospective study were aged about 18 to 95 years, lived in 20 to 25 United States geographic areas, and enrolled through a virtual design. In the prospective study, cohorts were assigned on the basis of participant-reported clinical history obtained from a screening survey and a study questionnaire. For ImmuneRACE Cohort 3, a participant was defined as recovered based on two consecutive negative NP/OP PCR tests, clearance by a healthcare professional, or resolution of symptoms. Mobile phlebotomists in the prospective study collected whole blood, serum and a nasopharyngeal or oropharyngeal swab from every participant. Additional blood draws and questionnaires over an approximately two-month period could optionally be provided by prospective study participants. Before DNA extraction, prospective study blood samples were shipped either frozen or at room temperature.

Study-wide conclusions, independent of this receptor: How much clinical and demographic metadata was included differed by source and by participant, and the metadata was provided uncurated.

This receptor chain uses TRBV28 and TRBJ1-2; TRBD1 might be the D gene, on 5 matching bases. This sequence was found in a man aged 35-49 years who had recovered from COVID-19. Source material: PBMCs or T cells enriched from blood (not recorded which). The CDR3: CASSILKQVNYGYTF. The DNA sequence is TGTGCCAGCAGTATCCTAAAACAGGTCAACTATGGCTACACCTTC.